The text below deals with one TCR beta chain. What it recognizes is unknown. The data belong to a study of cytomegalovirus exposure and HLA in healthy donors. 13 Jbeta primers and 60 Vbeta primers were used for the PCR. The table came from immunoSEQ multiplex PCR; TCRdb's copy has only in-frame clones and leaves some out. Of around 150,000 clones in the sample, over 80% were seen once. Whole-study results and caveats: Many donors carried some public TCRs, although rarity characterized most TCR sequences. The likely explanation for a cluster of highly shared sequence variants was sequencing artifact. The investigators catalogued 160 or so TCR beta chains as cytomegalovirus-associated.

Per the germline V gene, CDR1 is KGHSH and CDR2 is LQKENI. The CDR3 runs 13 residues. Trimming removed 5 bases at V and 8 bases at J, with 12 bases between. Sequencing input: PBMCs. The J gene is TRBJ1-4, the V gene TRBV18; D unresolved. This TCR was sampled from a woman between 18 and 30 years old in good health and CMV-seronegative. The chain's CDR3 is CASSERVGEKLFF. Here the CDR3 DNA reads TGTGCCAGCTCAGAGAGGGTTGGGGAAAAACTGTTTTTT.